These T cell receptor beta chains were read from a single sample in a study of blood T cell repertoires in COVID-19. This table comes from immunoSEQ multiplex PCR, and its TCRdb copy is limited to in-frame clones, with some not included. The table records approximately 260,000 clones, 85% to 90% of them present only once. The sample comprised peripheral blood. Receptors originate from a woman between 40 and 50 years old who had recovered from COVID-19. The CDR3 runs from the conserved cysteine through the conserved F or W. The order of the fields is V gene, J gene, D gene, CDR3 protein. A D gene is named only where the DNA matches it firmly.

TRBV4-3	TRBJ2-5	TRBD2	CASSQDGRAGAETQYF
TRBV12-3/TRBV12-4	TRBJ1-1	.	CASSFTGEAFF
TRBV6-6	TRBJ2-1	TRBD2	CASRLRLAVHNEQFF
TRBV11-2	TRBJ1-6	TRBD1	CASSQHWRQGGNSPLHF
TRBV9	TRBJ1-1	.	CANAGPNTEAFF
TRBV6-5	TRBJ2-7	.	CASSYSIGGVEQYF
TRBV7-9	TRBJ1-2	.	CASSLLAADGYTF
TRBV9	TRBJ1-2	.	CASSVESRTDYGYTF
TRBV7-2	TRBJ2-1	TRBD2	CASSLELAGGRHEQFF
TRBV7-9	TRBJ1-2	.	CASSQSINYGYTF